This TCR beta chain was obtained from a study of CD8+ T cells in alopecia areata. Alopecia areata patients provided lesional scalp punch biopsies and peripheral blood. This CDR3 region has 15 residues. The V end was cut by 9 bases, the J end by 7 bases, with 21 bases between. From germline, CDR1 is MNHEY and CDR2 SMNVEV (reference sequence). TCR sequencing used cDNA made by reverse transcription of extracted RNA. Data came from immunoSEQ multiplex PCR; TCRdb stores just in-frame clones and leaves some out. The sample contains about 34,000 clones, around three quarters of which appear only once. With respect to this clone: Its antigen is not identified.

Study-level findings and limits: Scalp repertoires also include resident alphabeta T cells from normal skin.

This clonotype originated in a human donor with alopecia areata. Input material: NKG2D-low CD8+ T cells sorted from blood. The V and J genes are TRBV27 and TRBJ2-2; D might be TRBD2 (6 bases). The CDR3 spells CARPSRAGWIGELFF. DNA for the CDR3: TGTGCCAGACCCTCTCGGGCGGGGTGGATCGGGGAGCTGTTTTTT.